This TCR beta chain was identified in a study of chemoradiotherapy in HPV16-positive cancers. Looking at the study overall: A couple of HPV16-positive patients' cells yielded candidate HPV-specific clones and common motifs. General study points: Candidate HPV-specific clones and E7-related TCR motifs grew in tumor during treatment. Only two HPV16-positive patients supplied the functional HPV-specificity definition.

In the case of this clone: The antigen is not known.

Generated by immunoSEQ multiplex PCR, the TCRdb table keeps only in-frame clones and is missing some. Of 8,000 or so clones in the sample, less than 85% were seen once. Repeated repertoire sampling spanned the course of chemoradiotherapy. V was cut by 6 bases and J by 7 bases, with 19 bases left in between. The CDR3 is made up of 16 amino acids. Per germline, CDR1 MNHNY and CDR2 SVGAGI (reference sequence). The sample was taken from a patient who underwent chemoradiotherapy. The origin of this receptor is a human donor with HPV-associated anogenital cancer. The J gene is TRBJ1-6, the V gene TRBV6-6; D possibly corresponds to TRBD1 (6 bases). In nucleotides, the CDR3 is TGTGCCAGCAGCCCCGGGTACGGGACAAGAAATTCACCCCTCCACTTT. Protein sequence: CASSPGYGTRNSPLHF.